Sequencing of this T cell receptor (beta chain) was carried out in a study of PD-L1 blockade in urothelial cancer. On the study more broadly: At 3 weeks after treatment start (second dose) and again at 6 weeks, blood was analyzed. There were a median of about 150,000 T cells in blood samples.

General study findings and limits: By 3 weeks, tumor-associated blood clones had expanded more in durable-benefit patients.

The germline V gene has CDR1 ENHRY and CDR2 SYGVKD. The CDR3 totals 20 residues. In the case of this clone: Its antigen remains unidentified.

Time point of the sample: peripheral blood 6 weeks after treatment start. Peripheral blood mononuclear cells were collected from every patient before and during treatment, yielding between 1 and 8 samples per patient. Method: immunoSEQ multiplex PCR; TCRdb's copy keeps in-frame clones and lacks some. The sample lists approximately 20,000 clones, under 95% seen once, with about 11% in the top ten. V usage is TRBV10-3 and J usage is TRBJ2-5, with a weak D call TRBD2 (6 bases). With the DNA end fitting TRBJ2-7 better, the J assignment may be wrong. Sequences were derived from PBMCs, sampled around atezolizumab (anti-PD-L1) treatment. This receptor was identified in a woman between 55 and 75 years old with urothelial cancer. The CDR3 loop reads CAISESPTSRQTPSLYEQYF. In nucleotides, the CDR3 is TGTGCCATCAGTGAGTCCCCTACTAGCCGCCAGACCCCCTCCCTCTACGAGCAGTACTTC.